This T cell receptor beta chain was recovered during a study of T cells in Graves' hyperthyroidism and ophthalmopathy. Pregnant or lactating patients were excluded, as were those with uncontrolled infection or other autoimmune disease. V dropped 10 bases and J dropped 4 bases, with 7 bases sitting between them. The CDR3 loop spans 10 amino acids. Germline V gives CDR1 MNHNS, CDR2 SASEGT. RNA transcripts gave rise to amplified TCR beta CDR3 regions. Primed by the HTBI set, a first-round RT-PCR was run on the TCR CDR3. MiXCR, applied by TCRdb to the multiplex PCR reads, yields one record per CDR3 protein. The table includes hundreds of thousands of distinct CDR3 sequences, around 25% detected once.

The source of this sequence is a man over 45 with Graves' hyperthyroidism. The specimen sequenced was blood. The chain joins TRBV6-1 to TRBJ1-2; tentative D call: TRBD1 (5 bases). The CDR3 DNA reads TGTGCCATTGGGGCCTATGGCTACACCTTC. It is translated as CAIGAYGYTF.